The next 14 T cell receptor beta chains were all read from a single sample in a study of cytomegalovirus exposure and HLA in healthy donors. 60 Vbeta and 13 Jbeta primers were used in PCR. TCRdb keeps only in-frame clones here, not all; method: immunoSEQ multiplex PCR. The table records some 130,000 clones, roughly 83% of them present only once. Specimen: PBMCs. The receptor set was obtained from a man in his late teens or twenties in good health and CMV-seronegative.

This clone was seen only a few times. The chain links TRBV7-9 to TRBJ2-3; D might be TRBD1 (6 bases). The V gene's germline CDR1 is SEHNR and CDR2 FQNEAQ (reference sequence). This CDR3 has 15 residues. V was clipped by 6 bases and J by 0 bases, with 13 bases between them. CDR3 nucleotides: TGTGCCAGCAGGTCCCAGGGGAGCAGCACAGATACGCAGTATTTT. Protein sequence: CASRSQGSSTDTQYF. Complete variable domain (other parts from reference TRBV7-9 and TRBJ2-3): DTGVSQNPRHKITKRGQNVTFRCDPISEHNRLYWYRQTLGQGPEFLTYFQNEAQLEKSRLLSDRFSAERPKGSFSTLEIQRTEQGDSAMYLCASRSQGSSTDTQYFGPGTRLTVL.

This rearrangement joins TRBV18 to TRBJ1-2; D is undetermined. The CDR3 spans 13 residues. The V and J ends lost 6 bases and 8 bases respectively, with 16 bases between them. Germline V gene lookup returns CDR1 KGHSH and CDR2 LQKENI. The CDR3 coding sequence is TGTGCCAGCTCGCCCGGTACCGCGGGAGGCTACACCTTC. Translated: CASSPGTAGGYTF.

As concerns this clone: One end of the junction is discordant with germline, which a read error may explain. The chain carries TRBV7-9 and TRBJ2-1, with 9 bases fitting TRBD1. This CDR3 spans 16 amino acids. Germline loops: CDR1 SEHNR, CDR2 FQNEAQ (reference sequence). The CDR3 loop reads CSSSSPITSGQGGQFF. The CDR3 DNA reads as TGTTCCAGCAGCTCGCCTATCACGTCGGGACAGGGTGGGCAGTTCTTC.

The genes are TRBV30 and TRBJ2-1; 8 nucleotides match TRBD1. The CDR3 sequence is 10 residues long. J lost 15 bases, V lost 1 base, and 2 bases had no gene match. The germline V gene has CDR1 GTSNPN and CDR2 SVGIG (reference sequence). CDR3 protein: CAWSGTGRFF. CDR3 bases: TGTGCCTGGAGTGGGACAGGGCGGTTCTTC.

CDR3 coding DNA: TGTGCCAGCAGCTTAGTTCTAGCGGTTACCTACAATGAGCAGTTCTTC. Its protein product is CASSLVLAVTYNEQFF. V is TRBV11-2 and J is TRBJ2-1; 7 bases agree with TRBD2. Trimming removed 1 base from V and 2 bases from J; junction bases left unmatched: 5. This CDR3 region has 16 residues. CDR1 and CDR2 (germline): SGHAT, FQNNGV.

The V and J genes are TRBV6-5 and TRBJ1-6; the match to TRBD1 covers 9 bases. Per germline, CDR1 MNHEY and CDR2 SVGAGI. The junction had 3 bases not matched to a gene; V was cut back by 0 bases and J by 9 bases. The length of the CDR3 is 15 residues. CDR3 DNA: TGTGCCAGCAGTTACTCCGGGACAGGGAGTTCACCCCTCCACTTT. This codes for CASSYSGTGSSPLHF.

The chain employs TRBV4-1 and TRBJ2-5; D possibly corresponds to TRBD1 (6 bases). The J call is uncertain, as TRBJ2-7 better fits the DNA end. In germline, CDR1 is MGHRA, CDR2 YSYEKL. CDR3 length equals 16 residues. The CDR3 is CASSQPNRDGVYEQYF. The CDR3 DNA follows: TGCGCCAGCAGCCAACCAAACAGGGACGGGGTATACGAGCAGTACTTC.

The chain joins TRBV7-8 to TRBJ1-2; D unresolved. Germline values: CDR1 SGHVS, CDR2 FQNEAQ. The V end lost 1 base, the J end lost 1 base, and 7 bases lay between the germline ends. The CDR3 has 14 residues. Here the CDR3 reads CASSLVRSNYGYTF. The CDR3 DNA reads as TGTGCCAGCAGCTTAGTCCGTAGTAACTATGGCTACACCTTC.

This chain joins TRBV7-2 and TRBJ2-7, with a tentative D call TRBD2 (5 bases). Germline V lookup: CDR1 SGHTA, CDR2 FQGNSA. The V end lost 4 bases, the J end lost 0 bases, and 7 bases lay between the germline ends. The CDR3 sequence is 13 residues long. CDR3 sequence: CASSYDYSYEQYF. CDR3 nucleotide sequence: TGTGCCAGCAGCTACGACTACTCCTACGAGCAGTACTTC.

The chain combines TRBV6-1 with TRBJ1-6, with a weak D call TRBD1 (6 bases). CDR3 length equals 16 residues. CDR1 is MNHNS and CDR2 is SASEGT in the germline V gene. V shed 2 bases and J shed 4 bases, with 12 bases lying between them. The CDR3 DNA sequence: TGTGCCAGCAGTGAAAAGGGGGAGCGGTATAATTCACCCCTCCACTTT. It translates to CASSEKGERYNSPLHF.

This rearrangement joins TRBV7-8 to TRBJ1-5; D uncertain. The CDR3 is 15 residues long. V lost 2 bases, J lost 6 bases, and 14 bases lay in between. Germline V CDR1 and CDR2: SGHVS, FQNEAQ. The CDR3 protein is CASSLWSLSSQPQHF. CDR3 coding DNA: TGTGCCAGCAGCTTATGGTCATTATCTAGTCAGCCCCAGCATTTT. The variable domain in full, completed from reference TRBV7-8 and TRBJ1-5, reads GAGVSQSPRYKVAKRGQDVALRCDPISGHVSLFWYQQALGQGPEFLTYFQNEAQLDKSGLPSDRFFAERPEGSVSTLKIQRTQQEDSAVYLCASSLWSLSSQPQHFGDGTRLSIL.

The chain has TRBV7-9 and TRBJ2-3; D not certain. Trimming removed 5 bases from V and 5 bases from J, with 8 bases in between. The CDR3 length is 12 residues. Germline values: CDR1 SEHNR, CDR2 FQNEAQ (reference sequence). In DNA, the CDR3 is TGTGCCAGCAGCAACTCCCGAGATACGCAGTATTTT. Amino acids: CASSNSRDTQYF.

In DNA form, the CDR3 reads TGTGCCAGCAGCTCCCGGGACAGGGGCTACGAGCAGTACGTC. This gives the protein CASSSRDRGYEQYV. The chain links TRBV5-6 to TRBJ2-7, with 10 positions matching TRBD1. V shed 3 bases and J 3 bases; nucleotides not matched to a gene: 3. The CDR3 spans 14 residues. From germline, CDR1 is SGHDT and CDR2 YYEEEE.

The chain uses TRBV4-1 and TRBJ2-1; the match to TRBD1 covers 7 bases. J was trimmed by 3 bases and V by 4 bases; bases with no gene match: 6. The CDR3 covers 15 residues. Germline V gives CDR1 MGHRA, CDR2 YSYEKL. The CDR3 DNA follows: TGCGCCAGCAGCCGTAGCCAGGGGGACTACAATGAGCAGTTCTTC. It is translated as CASSRSQGDYNEQFF.